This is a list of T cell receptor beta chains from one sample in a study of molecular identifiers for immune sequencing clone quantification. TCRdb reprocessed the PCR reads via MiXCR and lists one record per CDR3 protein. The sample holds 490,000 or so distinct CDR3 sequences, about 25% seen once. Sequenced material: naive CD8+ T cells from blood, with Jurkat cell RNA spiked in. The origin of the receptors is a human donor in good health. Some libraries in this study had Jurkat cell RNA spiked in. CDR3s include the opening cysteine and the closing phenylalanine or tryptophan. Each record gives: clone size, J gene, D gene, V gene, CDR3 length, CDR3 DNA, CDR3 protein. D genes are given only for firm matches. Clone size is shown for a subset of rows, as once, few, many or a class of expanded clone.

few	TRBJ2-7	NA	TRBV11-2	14	TGTGCCAGCAGCTTGCCTGACAGTCCCTACGAGCAGTACTTC	CASSLPDSPYEQYF
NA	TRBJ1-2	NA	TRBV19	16	TGTGCCAGTAGTATAGCGTTGGCAGGGGAGACGGATGGCTACACCTTC	CASSIALAGETDGYTF
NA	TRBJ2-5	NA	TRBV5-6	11	TGTGCCAGCGGCTTGGATGAGACCCAGTACTTC	CASGLDETQYF
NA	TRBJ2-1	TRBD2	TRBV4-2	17	TGTGCCAGCAGCCAAGAGGAGGCGGGAGGAACCTACAATGAGCAGTTCTTC	CASSQEEAGGTYNEQFF
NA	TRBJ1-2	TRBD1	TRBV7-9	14	TGTGCCAGCAGGACCGGGACAGGGGGCGGTGGCTACACCTTC	CASRTGTGGGGYTF
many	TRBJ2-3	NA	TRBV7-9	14	TGTGCCGGGCAGGAGGGGACAGCTACAGATACGCAGTATTTT	CAGQEGTATDTQYF
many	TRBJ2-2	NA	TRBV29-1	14	TGCAGCAAAGTCGGGGACACTTACACCGGGGAGCTGTTTTTT	CSKVGDTYTGELFF
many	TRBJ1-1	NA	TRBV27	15	TGTGCCAGCAGTTACTCGGGGGGTCTGAACACTGAAGCTTTCTTT	CASSYSGGLNTEAFF
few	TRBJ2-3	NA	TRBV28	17	TGTGCCAGCACGGCAGCAGAGGGAATAATGTCGACAGATACGCAGTATTTT	CASTAAEGIMSTDTQYF
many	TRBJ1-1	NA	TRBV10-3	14	TGTGCCATCAGTGAACCGGCCACAGGTCCTGAAGCTTTCTTT	CAISEPATGPEAFF
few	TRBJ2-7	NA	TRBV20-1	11	TGCAGTACCTACGGATCCTACGAGCAGTACTTC	CSTYGSYEQYF
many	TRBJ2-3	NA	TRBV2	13	TGTGCCAGCAACGACAGGAGCACAGATACGCAGTATTTT	CASNDRSTDTQYF
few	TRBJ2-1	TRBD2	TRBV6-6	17	TGTGCCAGCAGCCCCCCGGACCTTAGCGGGAGCTACAATGAGCGGTTCTTC	CASSPPDLSGSYNERFF
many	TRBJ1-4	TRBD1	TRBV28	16	TGTGCCAGCAGCGGAACTTCCGGGACAGGTTATGGAAAACTGTTTTTT	CASSGTSGTGYGKLFF
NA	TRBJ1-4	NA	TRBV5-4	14	TGTGCCAGCAGCTTTTATCTGGAGGATGAAAAACTGTTTTTT	CASSFYLEDEKLFF
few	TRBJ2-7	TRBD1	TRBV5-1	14	TGCGCCAGCAGCTGGGACAGAAACTCCTACGAGCAGTACTTC	CASSWDRNSYEQYF
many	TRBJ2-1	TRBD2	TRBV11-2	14	TGTGCCAGCGGAACTAGCGGGAGATACAATGAGCAGTTCTTC	CASGTSGRYNEQFF
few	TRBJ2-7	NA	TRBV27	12	TGTGCCAGCAGGGGGCTATTCTACGAGCAGTACTTC	CASRGLFYEQYF
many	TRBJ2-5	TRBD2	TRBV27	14	TGTGCCAGCAGTTCCCGACTAGCCCAAGAGACCCAGTACTTC	CASSSRLAQETQYF
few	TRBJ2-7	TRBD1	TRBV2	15	TGTGCCAGCAGTCACGGTGCCAGGGGGACCCACGAGCAGTACTTC	CASSHGARGTHEQYF
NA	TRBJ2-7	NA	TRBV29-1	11	TGCGGCGTTAAGAAAGCCTACGAGCGGTACTTC	CGVKKAYERYF
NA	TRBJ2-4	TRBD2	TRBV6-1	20	TGTGCCAGCAGTGGACCGGGACTAGCGGGAGATCACTCCGCCAAAAACATTCAGTACTTC	CASSGPGLAGDHSAKNIQYF
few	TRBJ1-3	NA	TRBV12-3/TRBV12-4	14	TGTGCCAGCAGTTTCATTAACTCTGGAAACACCATATATTTT	CASSFINSGNTIYF
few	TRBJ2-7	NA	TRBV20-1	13	TGCAGTGCCCGTTCGACAGCTACCTACGAGCAGTACTTC	CSARSTATYEQYF
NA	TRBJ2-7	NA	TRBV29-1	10	TGCAGCGCCTTGTGGGGGGAGCAGTACTTC	CSALWGEQYF
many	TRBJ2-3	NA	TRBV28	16	TGTGCCAGCAGTTCTGACGACAGTCTCAACACAGATACGCAGTATTTT	CASSSDDSLNTDTQYF
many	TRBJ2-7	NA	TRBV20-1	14	TGCAGTGCTTACCGCCGACAGAGCTCCTACGAGCAGTACTTC	CSAYRRQSSYEQYF
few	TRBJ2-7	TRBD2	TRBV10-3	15	TGTGCCATCAGTGGCGGGACTAGCGGGAGCCACGAGCAGTACTTC	CAISGGTSGSHEQYF
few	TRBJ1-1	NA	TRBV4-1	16	TGCGCCAGCAGCCAAGATTGGGGGTTGGGGAACACTGAAGCTTTCTTT	CASSQDWGLGNTEAFF
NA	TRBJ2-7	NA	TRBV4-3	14	TGCGCCAGCAGCCAAGGCAGGAATTCAGTCGAGCAGTACTTC	CASSQGRNSVEQYF
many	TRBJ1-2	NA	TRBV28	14	TGTGCCAGCGGGATAGGGACCCGGACCTATGGCTACACCTTC	CASGIGTRTYGYTF
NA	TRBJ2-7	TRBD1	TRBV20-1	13	TGCAGTGCTAGCGACAGGGTGTCCTACGAGCAGTACTTC	CSASDRVSYEQYF
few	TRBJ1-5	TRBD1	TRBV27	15	TGTGCCAGCAGTGTCACAGGGGGGGAGGGGCAGCCCCAGCATTTT	CASSVTGGEGQPQHF
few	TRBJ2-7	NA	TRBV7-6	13	TGTGCCAGCAGCTCGTTGGAAGCCTACGAGCAGTACTTC	CASSSLEAYEQYF
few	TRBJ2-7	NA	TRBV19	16	TGTGCCAGTAGTATATCCTCCTTGGGCGGGGATTACGAGCAGTACTTC	CASSISSLGGDYEQYF
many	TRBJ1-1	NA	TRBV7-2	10	TGTGCCAGCAGCGCCCACCAAGCTTTCTTT	CASSAHQAFF
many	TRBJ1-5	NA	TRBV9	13	TGTGCCAGCAGCACAGACAGCAATCAGCCCCAGCATTTT	CASSTDSNQPQHF
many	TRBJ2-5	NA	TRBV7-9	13	TGTGCCAGCAGCTTACTAGCGACGGAGACCCAGTACTTC	CASSLLATETQYF
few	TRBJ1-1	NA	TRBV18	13	TGTGCCAGCTCACCACTGACAGATCCTGAAGCTTTCTTT	CASSPLTDPEAFF
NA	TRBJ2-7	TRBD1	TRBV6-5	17	TGTGCCAGCAGTTTACACTCCGGGACAGGGGGTACTTACGAGCAGTACTTC	CASSLHSGTGGTYEQYF
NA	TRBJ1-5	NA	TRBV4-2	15	TGTGCCAGCAGCCAAGGGACCGCCCCGGATCAGCCCCAGCATTTT	CASSQGTAPDQPQHF
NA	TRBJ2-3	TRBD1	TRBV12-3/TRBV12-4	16	TGTGCCAGCAGTTTCCCTAGTAGGGGGCCACAGGATACGCAGTATTTT	CASSFPSRGPQDTQYF
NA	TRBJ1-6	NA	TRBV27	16	TGTGCCAGCAGTGGTCTGGGGGGTTCCTATAATTCACCCCTCCACTTT	CASSGLGGSYNSPLHF
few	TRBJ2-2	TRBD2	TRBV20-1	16	TGCAGTGCTAGGGACTACCCGGGGCGGGGGGCCGGGGAGCTGTTTTTT	CSARDYPGRGAGELFF
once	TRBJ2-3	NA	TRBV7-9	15	TGTGCCAGCAGCTTGGTTGAACTCAGCACAGGTACGCAGTATTTT	CASSLVELSTGTQYF
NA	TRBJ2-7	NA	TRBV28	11	TGTGCCAGCAGGAGGGCCTACGAGCAGTACTTC	CASRRAYEQYF
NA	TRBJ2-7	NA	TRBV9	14	TGTGCCAGCAGCGCAGGCGGCAGGAGCTACGAGCAGTACTTC	CASSAGGRSYEQYF
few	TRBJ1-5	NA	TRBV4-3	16	TGCGCCAGCAGCCAAGGACTCGGGGTTAGCAATCAGCCCCAGCATTTT	CASSQGLGVSNQPQHF
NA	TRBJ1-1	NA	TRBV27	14	TGTGCCAGCAGTTTGTTAAGCTCGAACACTGAAGCTTTCTTT	CASSLLSSNTEAFF
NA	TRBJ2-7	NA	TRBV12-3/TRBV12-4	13	TGTGCCAGCAGTTTAAGTCTATATTCCGAGCGGTACTTC	CASSLSLYSERYF
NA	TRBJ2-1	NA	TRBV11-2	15	TGTGCCAGCACCTCTGGGTTCAGCTCCTACAATGAGCAGTTCTTC	CASTSGFSSYNEQFF